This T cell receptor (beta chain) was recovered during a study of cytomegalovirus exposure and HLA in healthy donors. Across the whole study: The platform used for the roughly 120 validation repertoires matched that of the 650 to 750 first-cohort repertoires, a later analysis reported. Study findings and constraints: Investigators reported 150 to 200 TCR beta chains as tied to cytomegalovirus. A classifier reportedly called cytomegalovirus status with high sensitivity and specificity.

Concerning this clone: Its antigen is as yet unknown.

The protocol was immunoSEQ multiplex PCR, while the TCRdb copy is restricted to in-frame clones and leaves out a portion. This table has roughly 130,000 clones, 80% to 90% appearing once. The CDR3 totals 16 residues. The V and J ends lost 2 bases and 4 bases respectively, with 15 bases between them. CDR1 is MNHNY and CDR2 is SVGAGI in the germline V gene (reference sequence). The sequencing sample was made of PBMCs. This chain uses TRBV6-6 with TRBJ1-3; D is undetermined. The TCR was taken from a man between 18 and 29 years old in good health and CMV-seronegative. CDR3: CASSYGAGVGGNTIYF. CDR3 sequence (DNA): TGTGCCAGCAGTTACGGTGCCGGGGTAGGGGGAAACACCATATATTTT.